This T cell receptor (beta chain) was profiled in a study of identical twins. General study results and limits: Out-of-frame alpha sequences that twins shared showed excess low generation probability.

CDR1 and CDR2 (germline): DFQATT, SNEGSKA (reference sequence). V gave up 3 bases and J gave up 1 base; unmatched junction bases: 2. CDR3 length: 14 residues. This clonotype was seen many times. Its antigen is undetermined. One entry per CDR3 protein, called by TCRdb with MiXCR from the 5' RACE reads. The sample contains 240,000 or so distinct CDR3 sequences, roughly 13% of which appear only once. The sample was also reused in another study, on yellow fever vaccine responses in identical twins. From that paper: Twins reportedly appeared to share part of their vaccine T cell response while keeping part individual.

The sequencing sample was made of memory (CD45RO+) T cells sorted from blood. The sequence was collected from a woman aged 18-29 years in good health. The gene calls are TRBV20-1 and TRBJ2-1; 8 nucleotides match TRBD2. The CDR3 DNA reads TGCAGTGCTAGTAAGCGGGGGTCCTACAATGAGCAGTTCTTC. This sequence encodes CSASKRGSYNEQFF.